The rows below give T cell receptor beta chains drawn from one sample of a study of control samples from healthy donors and cancer patients. Only in-frame clones appear in the TCRdb table, and some are missing; sequencing was by immunoSEQ multiplex PCR. The sample holds some 80,000 clones; approximately 92% are singletons and the top ten take about 5%. Sequenced: blood. The receptors shown here come from a woman aged 60-70 years in good health. CDR3s include the opening cysteine and the closing phenylalanine or tryptophan. The D gene is left open where the match is weak. Size is stated for part of the rows, as once, few or many counts, or as a class when the clone is expanded.

clone_size d_call j_call v_call cdr3_length cdr3_aa cdr3_nt
- - TRBJ2-1 TRBV2 14 CATTRDYAYNEQFF TGTGCCACTACGCGAGACTACGCCTACAATGAGCAGTTCTTC
- TRBD2 TRBJ2-4 TRBV7-2 14 CASSLGGGKNIQYF TGTGCCAGCAGCTTAGGCGGGGGCAAAAACATTCAGTACTTC
- - TRBJ2-7 TRBV3-1/TRBV3-2 14 CASSPRTLTGEQYF TGTGCCAGCAGCCCCCGGACTCTGACTGGGGAGCAGTACTTC
- TRBD2 TRBJ2-5 TRBV5-1 15 CASSADGTSGETQYF TGCGCCAGCAGCGCCGACGGGACTAGCGGCGAGACCCAGTACTTC
- - TRBJ1-1 TRBV28 13 CASSFQRASEAFF TGTGCCAGCAGTTTTCAGAGAGCCTCTGAAGCTTTCTTT
- TRBD1 TRBJ2-2 TRBV19 14 CASTQGAFTGELFF TGTGCCAGTACCCAGGGGGCATTCACCGGGGAGCTGTTTTTT
- - TRBJ1-1 TRBV28 12 CASSLGYTEAFF TGTGCCAGCAGTTTAGGGTACACTGAAGCTTTCTTT
- - TRBJ2-3 TRBV12-3/TRBV12-4 11 CASLLIDTQYF TGTGCCAGCCTCCTTATTGATACGCAGTATTTT
- - TRBJ2-6 TRBV3-1/TRBV3-2 14 CASSQDNRANVLTF TGTGCCAGCAGCCAAGATAACCGGGCCAACGTCCTGACTTTC
- TRBD2 TRBJ2-5 TRBV11-2 15 CASSFILAGIETQYF TGTGCCAGCAGCTTCATCCTAGCGGGAATAGAGACCCAGTACTTC
- - TRBJ1-1 TRBV5-1 13 CASSFAFLTEAFF TGCGCCAGCAGCTTCGCGTTTTTAACTGAAGCTTTCTTT
- - TRBJ1-2 TRBV4-2 13 CASSQVSNYGYTF TGTGCCAGCAGCCAAGTGAGTAACTATGGCTACACCTTC
- - TRBJ2-1 TRBV30 11 CAWGGLNEQFF TGTGCCTGGGGCGGCCTCAATGAGCAGTTCTTC
- - TRBJ2-7 TRBV5-5 14 CASSLDSQGIEQYF TGTGCCAGCAGCTTGGATAGTCAGGGCATCGAGCAGTACTTC
once - TRBJ1-1 TRBV28 15 CASSSPGHTQPEAFF TGTGCCAGCAGTTCCCCGGGCCACACCCAGCCTGAAGCTTTCTTT
- - TRBJ2-6 TRBV9 15 CASSVSTAGANVLTF TGTGCCAGCAGCGTTTCAACAGCTGGGGCCAACGTCCTGACTTTC
- TRBD2 TRBJ2-1 TRBV7-6 17 CASSGTSGRAPYNEQFF TGTGCCAGCAGCGGGACTAGCGGGAGGGCCCCCTACAATGAGCAGTTCTTC
- - TRBJ1-4 TRBV6-5 14 CASSYSWQIPVLFF TGTGCCAGCAGTTACTCGTGGCAAATCCCGGTCCTGTTTTTT
- - TRBJ1-1 TRBV5-1 16 CASSLASPGGGTEAFF TGCGCCAGCAGCTTGGCCAGCCCCGGCGGTGGCACTGAAGCTTTCTTT
few - TRBJ2-7 TRBV18 14 CASSPAFARGEQYF TGTGCCAGCTCACCAGCATTCGCCAGGGGCGAGCAGTACTTC
- TRBD2 TRBJ2-5 TRBV7-9 16 CASSNGLAGRRETQYF TGTGCCAGCAGCAATGGACTAGCGGGACGGCGGGAGACCCAGTACTTC
- TRBD2 TRBJ2-5 TRBV4-2 18 CASSQDGLAGGAQETQYF TGTGCCAGCAGCCAAGATGGCCTAGCGGGAGGGGCGCAAGAGACCCAGTACTTC
- - TRBJ1-1 TRBV6-1 15 CASSEGEGWGTEAFF TGTGCCAGCAGTGAAGGGGAGGGCTGGGGCACTGAAGCTTTCTTT
- - TRBJ1-6 TRBV28 15 CASSRGIASNSPLHF TGTGCCAGCAGTCGTGGAATTGCTTCTAATTCACCCCTCCACTTT
once TRBD2 TRBJ2-2 TRBV7-9 16 CASSPWGGTNTGELFF TGTGCCAGCAGCCCGTGGGGGGGAACGAACACCGGGGAGCTGTTTTTT
- TRBD1 TRBJ2-3 TRBV28 17 CASSPPPGQVNTDTQYF TGTGCCAGCAGCCCACCTCCGGGACAGGTTAACACAGATACGCAGTATTTT
- TRBD2 TRBJ2-1 TRBV7-9 14 CASSLSGGGNEQFF TGTGCCAGCAGCTTAAGTGGGGGAGGGAATGAGCAGTTCTTC
- TRBD2 TRBJ2-3 TRBV19 16 CASRLRAGGNTDTQYF TGTGCCAGTAGGCTTAGAGCGGGAGGGAACACAGATACGCAGTATTTT
- - TRBJ1-1 TRBV28 15 CASKYGVLANTEAFF TGTGCCAGCAAATATGGGGTGCTGGCGAACACTGAAGCTTTCTTT
- - TRBJ1-2 TRBV7-2 12 CASSPNRVGYTF TGTGCCAGCAGCCCAAACCGGGTAGGCTACACCTTC
- TRBD1 TRBJ2-7 TRBV7-2 15 CASSLSGQGTYEQYF TGTGCCAGCAGCTTATCGGGACAGGGGACCTACGAGCAGTACTTC
- - TRBJ1-5 TRBV7-8 13 CASSLDQWQPQHF TGTGCCAGCAGCTTAGATCAGTGGCAGCCCCAGCATTTT
- TRBD2 TRBJ2-5 TRBV19 16 CASSVPSGRAPETQYF TGTGCCAGTAGTGTGCCTAGCGGGAGGGCCCCAGAGACCCAGTACTTC
- - TRBJ2-1 TRBV7-2 15 CASSLAQLALHEQFF TGTGCCAGCAGCTTAGCGCAACTAGCTCTACATGAGCAGTTCTTC
- TRBD1 TRBJ1-4 TRBV4-1 18 CASSQDRDRGWGNEKLFF TGCGCCAGCAGCCAAGATCGGGACAGGGGTTGGGGTAATGAAAAACTGTTTTTT
- TRBD1 TRBJ1-6 TRBV6-2/TRBV6-3 15 CASSSGQGARSPLHF TGTGCCAGCAGTTCGGGACAGGGGGCGAGATCACCCCTCCACTTT
- - TRBJ2-1 TRBV10-1 16 CASSGRLVPPHNEQFF TGCGCCAGCAGTGGGAGACTAGTCCCCCCTCACAATGAGCAGTTCTTC
- TRBD2 TRBJ2-3 TRBV9 17 CASSRLAGEFGTDTQYF TGTGCCAGCAGCAGACTAGCGGGAGAATTCGGCACAGATACGCAGTATTTT
- TRBD1 TRBJ2-1 TRBV5-1 15 CASSLTSTQGDEQFF TGCGCCAGCAGTTTAACCTCAACCCAGGGGGATGAGCAGTTCTTC
- TRBD1 TRBJ1-2 TRBV18 14 CASSPPGQGEGYTF TGTGCCAGCTCACCACCGGGACAGGGGGAAGGCTACACCTTC
- TRBD2 TRBJ2-5 TRBV5-1 17 CASSLGKTSGSPETQYF TGCGCCAGCAGCTTGGGTAAAACTAGCGGGAGTCCAGAGACCCAGTACTTC
- - TRBJ1-2 TRBV28 16 CASSSQTSTANYGYTF TGTGCCAGCAGCTCCCAAACTTCGACAGCTAACTATGGCTACACCTTC
- - TRBJ2-7 TRBV5-1 15 CASSQTGTPAYEQYF TGCGCCAGCAGCCAAACCGGGACTCCCGCCTACGAGCAGTACTTC
- - TRBJ1-4 TRBV5-1 15 CASSPVGATNEKLFF TGCGCCAGCTCTCCGGTGGGGGCAACTAATGAAAAACTGTTTTTT
- - TRBJ1-1 TRBV28 19 CASSLIAVARGSVSTEAFF TGTGCCAGCAGTTTAATCGCGGTCGCCAGGGGAAGTGTGAGCACTGAAGCTTTCTTT
- - TRBJ1-2 TRBV28 16 CASSLLATGSNYGYTF TGTGCCAGCAGTTTATTGGCCACAGGGAGTAACTATGGCTACACCTTC
- TRBD1 TRBJ2-4 TRBV6-1 18 CASSEAWRWDRVGNIQYF TGTGCCAGCAGTGAAGCGTGGCGCTGGGACAGGGTTGGGAACATTCAGTACTTC
- - TRBJ2-7 TRBV7-9 14 CASSPTASSYEQYF TGTGCCAGCAGCCCGACAGCTAGCTCCTACGAGCAGTACTTC
- - TRBJ1-5 TRBV6-2/TRBV6-3 17 CASSYSRGQGSNQPQHF TGTGCCAGCAGTTACTCCAGAGGCCAGGGGAGCAATCAGCCCCAGCATTTT
- TRBD1 TRBJ2-7 TRBV19 16 CASSISSGTGFYEQYF TGTGCCAGTAGTATATCATCCGGGACAGGGTTCTACGAGCAGTACTTC
- - TRBJ2-1 TRBV28 14 CASRSRLPLNEQFF TGTGCCAGCAGGTCAAGACTACCCCTAAATGAGCAGTTCTTC
- TRBD1 TRBJ2-2 TRBV27 16 CASSLTGAMNTGELFF TGTGCCAGCAGTCTTACAGGGGCGATGAACACCGGGGAGCTGTTTTTT